This T cell receptor (beta chain) was identified during a study of blood T cell repertoires in COVID-19. Clones were sequenced by immunoSEQ multiplex PCR, and TCRdb holds only the in-frame ones, with some missing. Of tens of thousands of clones in the sample, 75% to 85% were seen once. The CDR3 contains 16 residues. V shed 3 bases and J 5 bases; nucleotides not matched to a gene: 6. Germline CDR1 reads LGHDT; CDR2 reads YNNKEL (reference sequence). The sequencing sample was made of peripheral blood. This receptor was taken from a man in his 70s with acute or convalescent COVID-19. The V and J genes are TRBV3-1 (or the pseudogene TRBV3-2) and TRBJ2-1; 11 bases line up with TRBD2. CDR3 region: CASSQLAGGLNNEQFF. CDR3 nucleotide sequence: TGTGCCAGCAGCCAGTTAGCGGGAGGGCTAAACAATGAGCAGTTCTTC.